One T cell receptor (beta chain) is described in this entry. The antigen remains unidentified. At the DNA level, this CDR3 is encoded by other sequences in the same sample as well. The PCR used 52 TRBV and 13 TRBJ primers. Method: immunoSEQ multiplex PCR; TCRdb's copy keeps in-frame clones and lacks some. This sample has tens of thousands of clones, with approximately 91% found just once. Autoimmunity was present in every CD3G-deficient patient, worse in two. Patients, 2 to 39 years old, had expanded memory T-cell proportions. Sorting split CD4+ cells into CD25-high CD127-low Tregs and CD25-low CD127-high conventional T cells. This sample is part of a study of regulatory T cells. Losses at the gene ends were 0 bases for V and 4 bases for J; bases not matched to a gene: 3. The CDR3 has 15 amino acids. Germline loops: CDR1 SGHRS, CDR2 YFSETQ. General observations from the study: In CD3G-deficient patients, conventional CD4+ T cells were enriched for hydrophobic CDR3 residues at positions 6 and 7. Regulatory T cells showed the strongest V-J pair restriction and V/J gene skewing among patient repertoires.

Sequencing input: conventional CD4+ T cells sorted from blood. The rearrangement joins TRBV5-1 to TRBJ2-2; 7 nucleotides agree with TRBD2. This clonotype was obtained from a child aged 5 to 17 with CD3G deficiency. CDR3 sequence reads: CASSLVAGLTGELFF. CDR3 coding DNA: TGCGCCAGCAGCTTGGTAGCGGGCCTCACCGGGGAGCTGTTTTTT.